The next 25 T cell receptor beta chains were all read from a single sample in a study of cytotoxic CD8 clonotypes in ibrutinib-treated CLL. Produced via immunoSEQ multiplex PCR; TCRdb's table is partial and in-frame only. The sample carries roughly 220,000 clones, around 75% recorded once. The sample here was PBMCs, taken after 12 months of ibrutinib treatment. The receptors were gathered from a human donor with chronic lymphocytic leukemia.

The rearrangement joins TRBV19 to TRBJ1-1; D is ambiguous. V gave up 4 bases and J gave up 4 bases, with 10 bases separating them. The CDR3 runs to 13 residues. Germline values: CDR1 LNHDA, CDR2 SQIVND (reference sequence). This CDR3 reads CASSTRWATEAFF. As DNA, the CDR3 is TGTGCCAGTAGTACGAGGTGGGCCACTGAAGCTTTCTTT.

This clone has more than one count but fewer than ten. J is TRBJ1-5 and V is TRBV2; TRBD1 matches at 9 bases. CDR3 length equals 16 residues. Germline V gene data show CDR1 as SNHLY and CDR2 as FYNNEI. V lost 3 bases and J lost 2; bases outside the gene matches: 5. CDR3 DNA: TGTGCCAGCAGTGAGGGACAGGGAGGAGGCAATCAGCCCCAGCATTTT. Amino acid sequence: CASSEGQGGGNQPQHF.

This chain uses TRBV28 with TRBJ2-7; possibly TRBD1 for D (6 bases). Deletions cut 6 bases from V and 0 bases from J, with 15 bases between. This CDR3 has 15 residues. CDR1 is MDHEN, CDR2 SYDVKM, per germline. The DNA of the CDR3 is TGTGCCAGCAGCCATGGGGACACCTTCTCCTACGAGCAGTACTTC. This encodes CASSHGDTFSYEQYF.

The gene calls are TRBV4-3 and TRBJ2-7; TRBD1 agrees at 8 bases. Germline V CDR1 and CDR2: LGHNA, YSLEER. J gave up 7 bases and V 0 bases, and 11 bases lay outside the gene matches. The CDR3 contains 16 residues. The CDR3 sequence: CASSQEDSGQGGEQYF. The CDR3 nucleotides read TGCGCCAGCAGCCAAGAAGATTCAGGACAGGGTGGAGAGCAGTACTTC.

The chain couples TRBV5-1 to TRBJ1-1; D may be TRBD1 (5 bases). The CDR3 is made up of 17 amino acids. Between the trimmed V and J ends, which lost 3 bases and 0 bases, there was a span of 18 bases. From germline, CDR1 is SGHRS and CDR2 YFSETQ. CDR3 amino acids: CASSSDNGAVMNTEAFF. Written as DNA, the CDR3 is TGCGCCAGCAGCTCGGACAACGGGGCAGTCATGAACACTGAAGCTTTCTTT.

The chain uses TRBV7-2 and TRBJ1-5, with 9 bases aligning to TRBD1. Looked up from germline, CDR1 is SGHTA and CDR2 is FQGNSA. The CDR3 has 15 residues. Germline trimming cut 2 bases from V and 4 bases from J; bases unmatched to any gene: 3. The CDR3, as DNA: TGTGCCAGCAGCTTACAACAGGGGGCGAATCAGCCCCAGCATTTT. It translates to CASSLQQGANQPQHF.

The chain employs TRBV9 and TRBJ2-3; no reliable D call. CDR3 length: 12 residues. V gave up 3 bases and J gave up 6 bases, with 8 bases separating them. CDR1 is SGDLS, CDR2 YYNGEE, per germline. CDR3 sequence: CASSGGLDTQYF. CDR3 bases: TGTGCCAGCAGCGGGGGTCTGGATACGCAGTATTTT.

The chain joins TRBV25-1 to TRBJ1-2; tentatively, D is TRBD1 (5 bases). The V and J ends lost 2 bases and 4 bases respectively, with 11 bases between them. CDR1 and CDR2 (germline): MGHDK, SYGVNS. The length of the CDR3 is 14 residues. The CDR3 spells CASSEKGPSYGYTF. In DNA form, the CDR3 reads TGTGCCAGCAGTGAAAAGGGGCCAAGCTATGGCTACACCTTC.

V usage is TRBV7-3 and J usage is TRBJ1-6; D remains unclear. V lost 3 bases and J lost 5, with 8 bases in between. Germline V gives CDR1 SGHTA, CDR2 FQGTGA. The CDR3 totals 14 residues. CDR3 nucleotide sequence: TGTGCCAGCAGCTTTGGGAGTAATAATTCACCCCTCCACTTT. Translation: CASSFGSNNSPLHF.

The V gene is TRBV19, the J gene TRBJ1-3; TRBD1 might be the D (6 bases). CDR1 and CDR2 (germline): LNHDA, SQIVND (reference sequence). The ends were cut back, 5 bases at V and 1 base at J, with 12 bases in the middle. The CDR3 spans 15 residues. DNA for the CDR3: TGTGCCAGTAGTCTTGGACAGTCGTCTGGAAACACCATATATTTT. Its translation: CASSLGQSSGNTIYF. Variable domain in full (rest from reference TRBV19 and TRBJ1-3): DGGITQSPKYLFRKEGQNVTLSCEQNLNHDAMYWYRQDPGQGLRLIYYSQIVNDFQKGDIAEGYSVSREKKESFPLTVTSAQKNPTAFYLCASSLGQSSGNTIYFGEGSWLTVV.

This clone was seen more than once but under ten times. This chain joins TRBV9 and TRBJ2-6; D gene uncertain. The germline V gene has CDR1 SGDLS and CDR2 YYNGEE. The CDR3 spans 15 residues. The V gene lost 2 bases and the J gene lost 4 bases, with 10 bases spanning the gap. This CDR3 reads CASSVRPTGANVLTF. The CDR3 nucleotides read TGTGCCAGCAGCGTTCGACCGACCGGGGCCAACGTCCTGACTTTC.

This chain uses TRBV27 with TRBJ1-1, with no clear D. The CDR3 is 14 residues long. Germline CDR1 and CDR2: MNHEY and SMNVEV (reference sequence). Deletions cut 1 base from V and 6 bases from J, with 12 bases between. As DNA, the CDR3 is TGTGCCAGCAGTTTATTTGAGGGAATAGCTGAAGCTTTCTTT. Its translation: CASSLFEGIAEAFF.

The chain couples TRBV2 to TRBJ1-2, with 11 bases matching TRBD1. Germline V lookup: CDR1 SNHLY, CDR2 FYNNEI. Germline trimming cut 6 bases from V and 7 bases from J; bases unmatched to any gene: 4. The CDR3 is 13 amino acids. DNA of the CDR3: TGTGCCAGCAGGGCCGGGACAGGGGGTGGCTACACCTTC. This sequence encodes CASRAGTGGGYTF. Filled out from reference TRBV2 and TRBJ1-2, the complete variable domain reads EPEVTQTPSHQVTQMGQEVILRCVPISNHLYFYWYRQILGQKVEFLVSFYNNEISEKSEIFDDQFSVERPDGSNFTLKIRSTKLEDSAMYFCASRAGTGGGYTFGSGTRLTVV.

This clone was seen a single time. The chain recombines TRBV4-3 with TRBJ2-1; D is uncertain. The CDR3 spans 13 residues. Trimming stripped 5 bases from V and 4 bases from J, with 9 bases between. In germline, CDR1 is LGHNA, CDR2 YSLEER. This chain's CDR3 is CASSWRRYNEQFF. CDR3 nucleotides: TGCGCCAGCAGCTGGAGACGGTACAATGAGCAGTTCTTC.

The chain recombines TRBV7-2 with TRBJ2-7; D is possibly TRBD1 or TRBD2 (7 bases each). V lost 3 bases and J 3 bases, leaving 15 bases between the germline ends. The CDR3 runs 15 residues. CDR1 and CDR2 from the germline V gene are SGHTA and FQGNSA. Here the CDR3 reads CASSFKRDRNYEQYF. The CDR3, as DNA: TGTGCCAGCAGCTTCAAGCGGGACAGAAACTACGAGCAGTACTTC.

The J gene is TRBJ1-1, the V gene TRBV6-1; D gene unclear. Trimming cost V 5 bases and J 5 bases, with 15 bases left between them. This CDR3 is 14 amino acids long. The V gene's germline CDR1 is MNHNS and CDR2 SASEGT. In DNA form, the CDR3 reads TGTGCCAGCAGTCTCTTTACTGGAGGTACTGAAGCTTTCTTT. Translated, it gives CASSLFTGGTEAFF.

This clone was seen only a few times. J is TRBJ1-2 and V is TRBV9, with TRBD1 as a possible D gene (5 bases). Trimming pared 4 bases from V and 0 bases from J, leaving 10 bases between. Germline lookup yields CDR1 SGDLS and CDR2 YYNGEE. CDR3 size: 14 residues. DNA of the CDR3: TGTGCCAGCAGCCCGGACACTGCTAACTATGGCTACACCTTC. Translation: CASSPDTANYGYTF.

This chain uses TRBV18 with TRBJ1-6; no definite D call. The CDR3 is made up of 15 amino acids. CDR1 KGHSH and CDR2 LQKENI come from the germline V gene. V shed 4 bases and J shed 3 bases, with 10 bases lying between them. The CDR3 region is CASSLREGYNSPLHF. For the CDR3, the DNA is TGTGCCAGCTCACTCCGGGAGGGCTATAATTCACCCCTCCACTTT.

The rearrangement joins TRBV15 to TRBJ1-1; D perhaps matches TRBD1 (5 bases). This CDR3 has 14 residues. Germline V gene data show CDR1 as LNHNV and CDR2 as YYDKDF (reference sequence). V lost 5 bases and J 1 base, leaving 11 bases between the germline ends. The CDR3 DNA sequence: TGTGCCACCAGCCTCTTTGGGGGGAACACTGAAGCTTTCTTT. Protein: CATSLFGGNTEAFF.

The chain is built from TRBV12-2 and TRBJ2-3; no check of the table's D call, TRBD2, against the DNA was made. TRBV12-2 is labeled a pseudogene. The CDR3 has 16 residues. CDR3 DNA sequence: TGTGCAAGTCGCTTTTCTCCTAGTTTGGGCACAGATACGCAGTATTTT. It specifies CASRFSPSLGTDTQYF.

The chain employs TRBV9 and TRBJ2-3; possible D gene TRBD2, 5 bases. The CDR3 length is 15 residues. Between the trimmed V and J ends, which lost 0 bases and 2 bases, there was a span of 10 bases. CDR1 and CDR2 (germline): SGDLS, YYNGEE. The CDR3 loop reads CASSVVSATTDTQYF. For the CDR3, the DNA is TGTGCCAGCAGCGTAGTTAGCGCAACCACAGATACGCAGTATTTT.

CDR3 nucleotide sequence: TGTGCCTGGAGTTCGGGACAGGGGCATTCTGGAAACACCATATATTTT. This translates into CAWSSGQGHSGNTIYF. The chain links TRBV30 to TRBJ1-3, with 10 bases aligning to TRBD1. The CDR3 contains 16 residues. Per germline, CDR1 GTSNPN and CDR2 SVGIG (reference sequence). V lost 2 bases to trimming and J lost 1 base; unmatched junction nucleotides: 5.

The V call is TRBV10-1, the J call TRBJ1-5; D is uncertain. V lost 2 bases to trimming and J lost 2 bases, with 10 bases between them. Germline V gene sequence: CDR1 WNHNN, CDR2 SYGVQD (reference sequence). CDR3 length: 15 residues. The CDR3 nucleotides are TGCGCCAGCAGTGAGGGTCCGAGGGGCAATCAGCCCCAGCATTTT. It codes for CASSEGPRGNQPQHF.

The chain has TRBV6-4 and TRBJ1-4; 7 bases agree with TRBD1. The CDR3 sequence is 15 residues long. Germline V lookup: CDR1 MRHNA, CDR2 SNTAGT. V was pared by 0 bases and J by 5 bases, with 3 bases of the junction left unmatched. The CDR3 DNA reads TGTGCCAGCAGTGACTCGGCAGGGGGAAATGAAAAACTGTTTTTT. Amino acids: CASSDSAGGNEKLFF.

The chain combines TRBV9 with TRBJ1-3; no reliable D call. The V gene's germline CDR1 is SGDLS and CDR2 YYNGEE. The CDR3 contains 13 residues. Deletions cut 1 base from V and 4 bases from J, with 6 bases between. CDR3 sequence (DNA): TGTGCCAGCAGCGTATACGGCGGAAACACCATATATTTT. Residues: CASSVYGGNTIYF.